The source of this T cell receptor (beta chain) is a study of T cell changes during pregnancy in multiple sclerosis. TCRdb keeps only in-frame clones here, not all; method: immunoSEQ multiplex PCR. Of approximately 48,000 clones in the sample, 85% to 95% were seen once. The CDR3 has 12 residues. Germline lookup yields CDR1 MRHNA and CDR2 SNTAGT. The V gene end was trimmed by 11 bases and the J gene end by 6 bases; junction bases not matched to a gene: 5. The sequence came from a female donor with multiple sclerosis, enrolled in a pregnancy study. This chain uses TRBV6-4 with TRBJ1-5; 9 bases are a match to TRBD1. This sample comprised CD8+ T cells from peripheral blood mononuclear cells, obtained before pregnancy. CDR3 protein: CAGGQGVQPQHF. CDR3 in DNA: TGTGCCGGGGGACAGGGCGTTCAGCCCCAGCATTTT.